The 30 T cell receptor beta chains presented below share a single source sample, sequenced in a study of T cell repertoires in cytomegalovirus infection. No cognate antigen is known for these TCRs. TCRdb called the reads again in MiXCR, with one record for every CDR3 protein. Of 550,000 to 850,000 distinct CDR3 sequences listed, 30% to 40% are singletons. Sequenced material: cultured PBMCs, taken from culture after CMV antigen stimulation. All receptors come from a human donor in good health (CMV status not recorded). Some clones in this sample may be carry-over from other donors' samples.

The CDR3 spells CASSAYRDSYEQYF. In DNA form, the CDR3 reads TGCGCCAGCAGTGCGTACAGAGATAGCTACGAGCAGTACTTC. The V and J genes are TRBV10-1 and TRBJ2-7; D is unresolved. The V end was cut by 4 bases, the J end by 3 bases, with 13 bases between. Germline-derived CDR1 and CDR2 are WNHNN and SYGVQD (reference sequence). The CDR3 totals 14 residues.

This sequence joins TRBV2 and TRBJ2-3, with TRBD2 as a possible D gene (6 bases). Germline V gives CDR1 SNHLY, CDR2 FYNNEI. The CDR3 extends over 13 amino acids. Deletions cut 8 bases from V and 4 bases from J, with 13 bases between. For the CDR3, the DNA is TGTGCCAGCTGGGGCAGGGAGGCAGATACGCAGTATTTT. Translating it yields CASWGREADTQYF.

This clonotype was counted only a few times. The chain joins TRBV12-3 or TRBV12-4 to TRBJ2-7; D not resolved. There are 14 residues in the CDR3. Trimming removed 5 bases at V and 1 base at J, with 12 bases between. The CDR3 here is CASSPLRGSYEQYF. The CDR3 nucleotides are TGTGCCAGCAGTCCACTCAGAGGTTCCTACGAGCAGTACTTC.

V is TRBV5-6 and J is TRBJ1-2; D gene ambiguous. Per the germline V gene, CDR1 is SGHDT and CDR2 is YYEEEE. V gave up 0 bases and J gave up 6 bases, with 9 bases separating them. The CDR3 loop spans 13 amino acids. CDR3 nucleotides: TGTGCCAGCAGCTTGGGGGCTTTTCATGGCTACACCTTC. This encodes CASSLGAFHGYTF.

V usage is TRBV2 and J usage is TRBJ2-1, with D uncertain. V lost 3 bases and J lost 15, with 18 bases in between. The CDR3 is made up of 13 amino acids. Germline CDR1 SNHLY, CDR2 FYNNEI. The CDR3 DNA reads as TGTGCCAGCAGTGATCGAATCTCCGTCGTTCGGTTCTTC. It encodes CASSDRISVVRFF.

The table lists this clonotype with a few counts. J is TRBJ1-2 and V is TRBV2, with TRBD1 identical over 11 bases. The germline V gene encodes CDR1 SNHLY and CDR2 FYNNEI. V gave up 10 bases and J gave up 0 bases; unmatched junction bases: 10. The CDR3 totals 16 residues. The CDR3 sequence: CATEKGQGGSNYGYTF. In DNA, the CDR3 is TGTGCCACCGAGAAGGGACAGGGGGGATCTAACTATGGCTACACCTTC.

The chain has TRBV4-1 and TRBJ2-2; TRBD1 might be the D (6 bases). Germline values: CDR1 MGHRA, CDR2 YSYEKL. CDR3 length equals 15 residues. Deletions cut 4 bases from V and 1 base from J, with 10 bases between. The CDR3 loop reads CASSLRQENTGELFF. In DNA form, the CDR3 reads TGCGCCAGCAGCCTTCGACAGGAGAACACCGGGGAGCTGTTTTTT.

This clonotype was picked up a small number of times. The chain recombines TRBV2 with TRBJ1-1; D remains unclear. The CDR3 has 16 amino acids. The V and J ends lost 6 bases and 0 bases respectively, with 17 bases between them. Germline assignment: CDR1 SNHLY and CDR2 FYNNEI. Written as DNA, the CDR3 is TGTGCCAGCAGCCCGAGAACGATTAACATGAACACTGAAGCTTTCTTT. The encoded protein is CASSPRTINMNTEAFF.

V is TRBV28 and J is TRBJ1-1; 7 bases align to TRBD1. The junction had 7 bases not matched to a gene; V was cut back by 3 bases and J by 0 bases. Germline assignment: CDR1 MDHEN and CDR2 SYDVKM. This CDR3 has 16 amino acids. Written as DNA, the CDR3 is TGTGCCAGCAGTTTGGACACCGGGACAGTGAACACTGAAGCTTTCTTT. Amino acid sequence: CASSLDTGTVNTEAFF.

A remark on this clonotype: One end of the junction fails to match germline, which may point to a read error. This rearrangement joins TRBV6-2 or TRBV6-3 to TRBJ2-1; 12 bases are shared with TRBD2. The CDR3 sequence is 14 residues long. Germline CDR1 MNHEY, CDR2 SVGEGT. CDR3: CASSYSLPGTSGLF. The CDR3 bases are TGTGCCAGCAGTTACTCACTCCCCGGGACTAGCGGGCTCTTC.

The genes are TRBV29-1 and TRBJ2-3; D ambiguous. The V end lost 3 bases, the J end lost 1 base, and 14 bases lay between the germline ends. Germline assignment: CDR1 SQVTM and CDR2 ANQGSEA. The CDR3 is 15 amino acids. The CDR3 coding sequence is TGCAGCGTTGAGGCTACGTCCCCAGGCACAGATACGCAGTATTTT. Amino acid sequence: CSVEATSPGTDTQYF.

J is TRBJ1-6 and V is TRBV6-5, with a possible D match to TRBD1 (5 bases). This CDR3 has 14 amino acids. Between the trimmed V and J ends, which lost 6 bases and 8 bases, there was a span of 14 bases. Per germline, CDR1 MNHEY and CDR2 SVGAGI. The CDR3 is CASSLTGEYSPLHF. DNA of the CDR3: TGTGCCAGCAGCCTAACGGGGGAATATTCACCCCTCCACTTT.

CDR3 coding DNA: TGTGCCAGCAGTTCCAAACAGGGGGGGGCCTACGAGCAGTACTTC. Its translation: CASSSKQGGAYEQYF. The rearrangement uses TRBV27 and TRBJ2-7; D perhaps matches TRBD1 (8 bases). The germline V and J ends were trimmed by 4 bases and 2 bases, with 15 bases remaining between them. The CDR3 has 15 amino acids. The germline V gene encodes CDR1 MNHEY and CDR2 SMNVEV (reference sequence).

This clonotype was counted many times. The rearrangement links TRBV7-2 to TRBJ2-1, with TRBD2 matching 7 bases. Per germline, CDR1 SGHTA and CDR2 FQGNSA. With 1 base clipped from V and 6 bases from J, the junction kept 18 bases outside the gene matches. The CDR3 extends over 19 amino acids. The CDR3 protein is CASSLVGPGVGGPGNEQFF. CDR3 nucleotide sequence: TGTGCCAGCAGCTTAGTTGGTCCGGGGGTGGGAGGGCCGGGCAATGAGCAGTTCTTC. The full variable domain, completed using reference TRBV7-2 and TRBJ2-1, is GAGVSQSPSNKVTEKGKDVELRCDPISGHTALYWYRQSLGQGLEFLIYFQGNSAPDKSGLPSDRFSAERTGGSVSTLTIQRTQQEDSAVYLCASSLVGPGVGGPGNEQFFGPGTRLTVL.

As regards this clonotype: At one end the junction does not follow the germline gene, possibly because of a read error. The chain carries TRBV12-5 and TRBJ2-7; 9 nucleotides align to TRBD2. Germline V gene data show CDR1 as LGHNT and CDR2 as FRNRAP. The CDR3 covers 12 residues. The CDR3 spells CASGLGLAGLFF. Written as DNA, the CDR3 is TGTGCTAGTGGTTTGGGGCTAGCGGGACTATTCTTC.

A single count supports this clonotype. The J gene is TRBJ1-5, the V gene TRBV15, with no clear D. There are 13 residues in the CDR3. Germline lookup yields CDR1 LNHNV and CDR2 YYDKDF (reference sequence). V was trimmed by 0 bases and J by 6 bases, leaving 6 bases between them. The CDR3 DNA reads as TGTGCCACCAGCAGAGATCGTGGTCAGCCCCAGCATTTT. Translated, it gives CATSRDRGQPQHF.

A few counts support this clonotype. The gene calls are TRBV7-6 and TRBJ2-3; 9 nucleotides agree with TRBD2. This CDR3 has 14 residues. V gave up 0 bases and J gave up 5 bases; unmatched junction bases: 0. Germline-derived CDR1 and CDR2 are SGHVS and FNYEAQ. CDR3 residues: CASSLASGGDTQYF. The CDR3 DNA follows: TGTGCCAGCAGCTTAGCTAGCGGGGGAGATACGCAGTATTTT.

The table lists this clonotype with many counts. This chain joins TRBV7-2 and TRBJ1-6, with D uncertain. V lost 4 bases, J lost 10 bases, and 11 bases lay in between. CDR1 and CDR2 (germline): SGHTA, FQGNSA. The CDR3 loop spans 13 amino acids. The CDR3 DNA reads TGTGCCAGCAGCTCCTTAAGATCGTCACCCCTCCACTTT. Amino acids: CASSSLRSSPLHF.

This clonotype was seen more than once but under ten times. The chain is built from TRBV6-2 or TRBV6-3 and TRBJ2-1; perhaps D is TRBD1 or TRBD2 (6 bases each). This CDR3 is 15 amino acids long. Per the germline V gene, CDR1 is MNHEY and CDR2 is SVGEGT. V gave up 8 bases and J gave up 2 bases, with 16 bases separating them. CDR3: CASAKGGTTYNEQFF. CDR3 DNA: TGTGCCAGCGCAAAAGGCGGGACAACCTACAATGAGCAGTTCTTC.

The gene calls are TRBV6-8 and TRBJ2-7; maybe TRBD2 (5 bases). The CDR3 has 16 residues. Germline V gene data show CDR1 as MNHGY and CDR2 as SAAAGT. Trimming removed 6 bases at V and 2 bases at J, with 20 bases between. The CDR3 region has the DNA TGTGCCAGCAGCACCCCCGCCACGGGAAGGACCTACGAGCAGTACTTC. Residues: CASSTPATGRTYEQYF.

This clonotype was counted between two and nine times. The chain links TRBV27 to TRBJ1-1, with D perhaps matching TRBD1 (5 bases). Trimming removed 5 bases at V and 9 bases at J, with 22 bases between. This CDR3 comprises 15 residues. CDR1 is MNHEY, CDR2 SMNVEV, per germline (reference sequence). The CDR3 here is CASSPPPGLKGKAFF. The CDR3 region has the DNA TGTGCCAGCAGTCCCCCGCCCGGGCTTAAGGGGAAAGCTTTCTTT.

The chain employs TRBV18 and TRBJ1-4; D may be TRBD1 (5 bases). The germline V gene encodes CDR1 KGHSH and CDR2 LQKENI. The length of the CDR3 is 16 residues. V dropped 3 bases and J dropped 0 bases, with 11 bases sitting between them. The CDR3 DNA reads TGTGCCAGCTCACCCCCAGGACAACCAACTAATGAAAAACTGTTTTTT. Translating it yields CASSPPGQPTNEKLFF.

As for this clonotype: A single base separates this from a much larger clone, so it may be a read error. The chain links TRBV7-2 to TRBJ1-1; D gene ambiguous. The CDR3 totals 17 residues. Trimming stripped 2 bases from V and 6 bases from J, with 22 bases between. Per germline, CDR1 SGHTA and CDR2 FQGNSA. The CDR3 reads CASSLLTLGVMDSEAFF. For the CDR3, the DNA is TGTGCCAGCAGCTTATTAACTTTGGGCGTTATGGACTCTGAAGCTTTCTTT.

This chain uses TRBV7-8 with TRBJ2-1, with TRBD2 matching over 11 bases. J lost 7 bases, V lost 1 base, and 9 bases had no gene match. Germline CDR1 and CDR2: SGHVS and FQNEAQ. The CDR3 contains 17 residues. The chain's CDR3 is CASSLELAGGPLNEQFF. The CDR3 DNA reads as TGTGCCAGCAGCTTAGAGTTAGCGGGGGGGCCTTTAAATGAGCAGTTCTTC. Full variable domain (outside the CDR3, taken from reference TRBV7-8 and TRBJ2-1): GAGVSQSPRYKVAKRGQDVALRCDPISGHVSLFWYQQALGQGPEFLTYFQNEAQLDKSGLPSDRFFAERPEGSVSTLKIQRTQQEDSAVYLCASSLELAGGPLNEQFFGPGTRLTVL.

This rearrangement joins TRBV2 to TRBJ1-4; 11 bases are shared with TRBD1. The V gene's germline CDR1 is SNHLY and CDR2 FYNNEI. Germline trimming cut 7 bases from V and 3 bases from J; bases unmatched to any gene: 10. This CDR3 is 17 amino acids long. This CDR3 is CASTPGQGVRSNEKLFF. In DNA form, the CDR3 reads TGTGCCAGCACCCCGGGACAGGGGGTACGCTCTAATGAAAAACTGTTTTTT.

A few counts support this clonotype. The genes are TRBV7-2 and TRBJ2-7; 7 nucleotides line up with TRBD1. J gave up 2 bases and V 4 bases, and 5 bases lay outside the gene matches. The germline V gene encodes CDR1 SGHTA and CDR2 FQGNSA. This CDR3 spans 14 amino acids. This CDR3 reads CASSSTGQTYEQYF. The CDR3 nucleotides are TGTGCCAGCAGCTCGACGGGACAGACCTACGAGCAGTACTTC.

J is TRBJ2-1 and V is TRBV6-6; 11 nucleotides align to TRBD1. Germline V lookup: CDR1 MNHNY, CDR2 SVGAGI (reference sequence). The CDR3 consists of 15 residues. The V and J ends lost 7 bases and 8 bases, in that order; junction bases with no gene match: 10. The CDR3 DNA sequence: TGTGCCAGCACCCAGCCCGGACAGGGGGCCGATGAGCAGTTCTTC. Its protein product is CASTQPGQGADEQFF.

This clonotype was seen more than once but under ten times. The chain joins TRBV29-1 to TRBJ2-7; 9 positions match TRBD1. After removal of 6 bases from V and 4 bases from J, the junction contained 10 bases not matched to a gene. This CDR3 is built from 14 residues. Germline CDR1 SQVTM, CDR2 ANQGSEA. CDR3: CSVETRQGGYEQYF. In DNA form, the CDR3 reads TGCAGCGTCGAAACACGACAGGGGGGGTACGAGCAGTACTTC.

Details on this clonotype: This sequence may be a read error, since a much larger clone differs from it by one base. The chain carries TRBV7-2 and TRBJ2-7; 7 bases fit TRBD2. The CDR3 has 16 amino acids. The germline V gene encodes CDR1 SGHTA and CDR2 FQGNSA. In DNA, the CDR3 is TGTGCCGGCAGCTTAGGGAGGGGCGCCTCTCACTACGAGCAGTACTTC. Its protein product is CAGSLGRGASHYEQYF. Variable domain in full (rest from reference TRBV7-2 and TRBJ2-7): GAGVSQSPSNKVTEKGKDVELRCDPISGHTALYWYRQSLGQGLEFLIYFQGNSAPDKSGLPSDRFSAERTGGSVSTLTIQRTQQEDSAVYLCAGSLGRGASHYEQYFGPGTRLTVT.

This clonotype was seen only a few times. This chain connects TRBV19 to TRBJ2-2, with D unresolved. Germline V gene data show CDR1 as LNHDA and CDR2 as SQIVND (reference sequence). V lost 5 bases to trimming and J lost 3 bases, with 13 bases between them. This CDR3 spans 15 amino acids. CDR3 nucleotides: TGTGCCAGTAGTCCCCTGGGGATTCACACCGGGGAGCTGTTTTTT. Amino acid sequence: CASSPLGIHTGELFF.